Shown below are 30 T cell receptor beta chains from a single sample sequenced in a study of regulatory T cells in long-lasting Graves disease. Noted time point: newly diagnosed GD, antithyroid drugs for less than 3 months. TCR sequences were obtained from RNA taken from PBMCs. Both iRepertoire HTBI primers and Arm-PCR of CDR3 regions were used to build the TCR beta libraries. A single record per CDR3 protein comes from TCRdb applying MiXCR to the multiplex PCR reads. The sample gives about 620,000 distinct CDR3 sequences, less than 20% of which show up once; about 20% is in the top ten. These same records also appear under a second study, on T cells in Graves' hyperthyroidism and ophthalmopathy.

Sequences were derived from peripheral blood mononuclear cells (PBMCs), sampled at new diagnosis, from a patient treated with antithyroid drugs. The receptors originated from a woman younger than 45 with Graves disease.

This clonotype was detected a few times. The chain is built from TRBV20-1 and TRBJ2-7; 11 bases line up with TRBD2. V shed 5 bases, J shed 0 bases, and the junction held 9 bases outside the gene matches. Germline values: CDR1 DFQATT, CDR2 SNEGSKA (reference sequence). CDR3 length: 16 amino acids. The CDR3 protein is CSADGTSGKSSYEQYF. CDR3 in DNA: TGCAGTGCTGACGGGACTAGCGGTAAAAGCTCCTACGAGCAGTACTTC.

Ten or more counts support this clonotype. The J gene is TRBJ2-3, the V gene TRBV24-1; TRBD2 agrees at 12 bases. V dropped 3 bases and J dropped 2; count of bases not matched to a gene: 5. The CDR3 sequence is 17 residues long. Germline V gene lookup returns CDR1 KGHDR and CDR2 SFDVKD. In nucleotides, the CDR3 is TGTGCCACCAGTGATCTCAGGACTAGCGGGACCACAGATACGCAGTATTTT. This gives the protein CATSDLRTSGTTDTQYF.

About this clonotype: This could be a read error, since a much larger clone is one nucleotide away. The chain recombines TRBV11-1 with TRBJ2-3; the D is unclear. V was shortened by 5 bases and J by 5 bases, with 20 bases between the two germline ends. The length of the CDR3 is 16 residues. Germline V gives CDR1 SGHAT, CDR2 FQDESV (reference sequence). CDR3 loop: CASSLLDSISIDTQYF. CDR3 nucleotide sequence: TGTGCCAGCAGCCTGCTCGACTCGATATCCATAGATACGCAGTATTTT.

There are many counts of this clonotype. The chain combines TRBV28 with TRBJ2-3; no reliable D call. The CDR3 consists of 14 residues. V dropped 2 bases and J dropped 4 bases, with 10 bases sitting between them. Germline V gene data show CDR1 as MDHEN and CDR2 as SYDVKM. The CDR3 loop reads CASSLGQLADTQYF. The CDR3 coding sequence is TGTGCCAGCAGTTTAGGTCAGCTAGCAGATACGCAGTATTTT.

The chain employs TRBV7-9 and TRBJ1-5; D might be TRBD1 (5 bases). The CDR3 is 15 amino acids. The germline gives CDR1 SEHNR, CDR2 FQNEAQ (reference sequence). Trimming took off 1 base at V and 6 bases at J, with 13 bases between the two ends. The CDR3 bases are TGTGCCAGCAGCTTAGAAGGGGCTCGCGGTCAGCCCCAGCATTTT. This codes for CASSLEGARGQPQHF.

This chain connects TRBV7-2 to TRBJ2-6; tentatively, D is TRBD2 (6 bases). The CDR3 is 16 amino acids. Trimming stripped 1 base from V and 4 bases from J, with 11 bases between. Looked up from germline, CDR1 is SGHTA and CDR2 is FQGNSA. CDR3 region: CASSLDRTTGANVLTF. The DNA for the CDR3 is TGTGCCAGCAGCTTAGACAGGACTACGGGGGCCAACGTCCTGACTTTC.

This clonotype has at least ten counts. This chain uses TRBV7-6 with TRBJ2-2; 7 nucleotides line up with TRBD2. Unmatched junction bases numbered 6, after V lost 1 base and J lost 4 bases. From germline, CDR1 is SGHVS and CDR2 FNYEAQ. This CDR3 is 16 amino acids long. CDR3 coding DNA: TGTGCCAGCAGCTTAGTGGCGGGAGCAACCACCGGGGAGCTGTTTTTT. Amino acids: CASSLVAGATTGELFF.

The chain combines TRBV5-1 with TRBJ2-3; no reliable D call. V lost 6 bases to trimming and J lost 0 bases, with 14 bases between them. This CDR3 has 15 residues. In germline, CDR1 is SGHRS, CDR2 YFSETQ. The CDR3 sequence is CASTLAASSTDTQYF. DNA for the CDR3: TGCGCCAGCACCTTAGCAGCATCTAGCACAGATACGCAGTATTTT. The complete variable domain, with remaining parts taken from reference TRBV5-1 and TRBJ2-3, reads KAGVTQTPRYLIKTRGQQVTLSCSPISGHRSVSWYQQTPGQGLQFLFEYFSETQRNKGNFPGRFSGRQFSNSRSEMNVSTLELGDSALYLCASTLAASSTDTQYFGPGTRLTVL.

A few counts support this clonotype. This rearrangement joins TRBV5-1 to TRBJ1-4, with D tentatively TRBD1 (6 bases). Germline V CDR1 and CDR2: SGHRS, YFSETQ. V lost 0 bases and J lost 3, with 15 bases in between. The CDR3 is 17 residues long. The CDR3 reads CASSLDGGPLANEKLFF. CDR3 nucleotide sequence: TGCGCCAGCAGCTTGGACGGGGGGCCACTCGCTAATGAAAAACTGTTTTTT.

The sample holds many counts of this clonotype. The genes are TRBV7-2 and TRBJ1-4; a weak D match, TRBD1 (6 bases). The germline V gene encodes CDR1 SGHTA and CDR2 FQGNSA. Trimming cost V 4 bases and J 10 bases, with 7 bases left between them. The CDR3 is 11 residues long. The CDR3 DNA follows: TGTGCCAGCAGCTCGGACAGAAAACTGTTTTTT. Its protein is CASSSDRKLFF.

This chain joins TRBV9 and TRBJ1-3; TRBD1 matches 8 bases. There are 15 residues in the CDR3. Germline trimming cut 3 bases from V and 2 bases from J; bases unmatched to any gene: 4. CDR1 SGDLS and CDR2 YYNGEE come from the germline V gene. CDR3: CASSGGDRTGNTIYF. For the CDR3, the DNA is TGTGCCAGCAGCGGGGGGGACAGGACTGGAAACACCATATATTTT. The full variable domain, with the rest looked up from reference TRBV9 and TRBJ1-3, is DSGVTQTPKHLITATGQRVTLRCSPRSGDLSVYWYQQSLDQGLQFLIQYYNGEERAKGNILERFSAQQFPDLHSELNLSSLELGDSALYFCASSGGDRTGNTIYFGEGSWLTVV.

J is TRBJ2-7 and V is TRBV19; no reliable D call. Germline CDR1 reads LNHDA; CDR2 reads SQIVND (reference sequence). V was cut by 4 bases and J by 3 bases, with 22 bases left in between. This CDR3 contains 17 residues. The CDR3 nucleotides are TGTGCCAGTAGTAATGATCGACACCCTAGGTCCAACTACGAGCAGTACTTC. This codes for CASSNDRHPRSNYEQYF.

The J gene is TRBJ2-7, the V gene TRBV12-3 or TRBV12-4, with TRBD1 matching over 8 bases. Trimming at V came to 6 bases and at J to 3 bases, leaving 13 bases not matched to a gene. The CDR3 covers 16 residues. CDR3 amino acids: CASSQDLGTGYYEQYF. For the CDR3, the DNA is TGTGCCAGCAGCCAAGATCTGGGGACAGGATACTACGAGCAGTACTTC.

This chain connects TRBV5-1 to TRBJ1-2; D may be TRBD1 (5 bases). The germline gives CDR1 SGHRS, CDR2 YFSETQ. V was trimmed by 2 bases and J by 6 bases, leaving 11 bases between them. CDR3 size: 13 residues. CDR3 in DNA: TGCGCCAGCAGCTTTGGGGAAGGGGATGGCTACACCTTC. Translated, it gives CASSFGEGDGYTF. The full variable domain, completed using reference TRBV5-1 and TRBJ1-2, is KAGVTQTPRYLIKTRGQQVTLSCSPISGHRSVSWYQQTPGQGLQFLFEYFSETQRNKGNFPGRFSGRQFSNSRSEMNVSTLELGDSALYLCASSFGEGDGYTFGSGTRLTVV.

This clonotype was counted at least ten times. This rearrangement joins TRBV3-1 to TRBJ2-1; no clear D. The CDR3 has 12 amino acids. CDR1 is LGHDT, CDR2 YNNKEL, per germline (reference sequence). The V end was cut by 4 bases, the J end by 10 bases, with 11 bases between. This CDR3 is CASSPTFREQFF. The DNA of the CDR3 is TGTGCCAGCAGCCCGACCTTCCGGGAGCAGTTCTTC.

There are many counts of this clonotype. The chain joins TRBV28 to TRBJ2-3; a weak D match, TRBD2 (6 bases). The CDR3 is 15 residues long. The V gene lost 2 bases and the J gene lost 4 bases, with 13 bases spanning the gap. The V gene's germline CDR1 is MDHEN and CDR2 SYDVKM. As DNA, the CDR3 is TGTGCCAGCAGTTTAGATTTGGAGGGATCAGATACGCAGTATTTT. This encodes CASSLDLEGSDTQYF.

This clonotype showed up many times. This chain links TRBV3-1 with TRBJ1-1; D perhaps matches TRBD1 (5 bases). Between the trimmed V and J ends, which lost 3 bases and 7 bases, there was a span of 18 bases. This CDR3 contains 15 residues. Per germline, CDR1 LGHDT and CDR2 YNNKEL (reference sequence). DNA for the CDR3: TGTGCCAGCAGCCACCTGACCCAAGGGCAGGGTGAAGCTTTCTTT. Amino acids: CASSHLTQGQGEAFF. The full variable domain, with the rest looked up from reference TRBV3-1 and TRBJ1-1, is DTAVSQTPKYLVTQMGNDKSIKCEQNLGHDTMYWYKQDSKKFLKIMFSYNNKELIINETVPNRFSPKSPDKAHLNLHINSLELGDSAVYFCASSHLTQGQGEAFFGQGTRLTVV.

This clonotype was detected ten times or more. The chain uses TRBV11-3 and TRBJ2-1; D ambiguous. CDR3 length: 13 residues. CDR1 and CDR2 from the germline V gene are SGHNT and YENEEA. Trimming left V 2 bases short and J 8 bases short, with 10 bases between. The CDR3 sequence is CASSLSPEYEQFF. For the CDR3, the DNA is TGTGCCAGCAGCTTATCGCCAGAATATGAGCAGTTCTTC. The whole variable domain, filled in from reference TRBV11-3 and TRBJ2-1, reads EAGVVQSPRYKIIEKKQPVAFWCNPISGHNTLYWYLQNLGQGPELLIRYENEEAVDDSQLPKDRFSAERLKGVDSTLKIQPAELGDSAVYLCASSLSPEYEQFFGPGTRLTVL.

A word on this clonotype: A read error is the likely source, as a far larger clone sits one nucleotide away. No conserved phenylalanine or tryptophan ends this CDR3, so it is likely a read error. The chain combines TRBV11-2 with TRBJ2-5; a weak D match, TRBD2 (6 bases). V lost 2 bases and J lost 1, with 17 bases in between. In germline, CDR1 is SGHAT, CDR2 FQNNGV. The CDR3 runs to 17 residues. CDR3 nucleotides: TGTGCCAGCAGCTTACTCGTCTTGGGCGGGGCCCAAGAGACCCAGTACTCC. It specifies CASSLLVLGGAQETQYS.

This clonotype was counted at least ten times. The gene calls are TRBV12-3 or TRBV12-4 and TRBJ2-4, with D tentatively TRBD2 (6 bases). The length of the CDR3 is 15 residues. Trimming removed 3 bases at V and 3 bases at J, with 12 bases between. CDR3 nucleotides: TGTGCCAGCAGTTTGAGGCAAGCGGGCAAAAACATTCAGTACTTC. It codes for CASSLRQAGKNIQYF.

This clonotype was counted ten times or more. The chain employs TRBV20-1 and TRBJ1-5, with a tentative D call TRBD1 (6 bases). Trimming stripped 0 bases from V and 5 bases from J, with 14 bases between. The CDR3 is 15 residues long. The germline CDR1 and CDR2 sequences are DFQATT and SNEGSKA (reference sequence). The CDR3 protein is CSARDSQNRDQPQHF. CDR3 nucleotide sequence: TGCAGTGCTAGAGATTCCCAGAACAGGGATCAGCCCCAGCATTTT.

This clonotype appeared a few times. The chain couples TRBV7-9 to TRBJ2-3; 9 bases match TRBD2. The germline V gene encodes CDR1 SEHNR and CDR2 FQNEAQ (reference sequence). Trimming removed 3 bases from V and 4 bases from J; junction bases left unmatched: 14. This CDR3 has 18 amino acids. The chain's CDR3 is CASSFLAGGPGGPDTQYF. The CDR3 nucleotides are TGTGCCAGCAGCTTTCTTGCGGGAGGGCCCGGGGGCCCAGATACGCAGTATTTT.

This clonotype was seen only a few times. The chain joins TRBV3-1 to TRBJ1-2; 10 bases map to TRBD1. Germline-derived CDR1 and CDR2 are LGHDT and YNNKEL (reference sequence). Trimming cost V 2 bases and J 2 bases; bases outside gene matches: 5. The length of the CDR3 is 16 residues. The CDR3 reads CASSQIRQGANYGYTF. Written as DNA, the CDR3 is TGTGCCAGCAGCCAAATACGACAGGGGGCAAACTATGGCTACACCTTC.

Comment on this clonotype: A much larger clone differs by one base, so this may be a read error. The CDR3 nucleotides read TGTACCAGCAGCTTAATTCAAGGACAGGGGAACGAGCAGTACTTC. This gives the protein CTSSLIQGQGNEQYF. The chain joins TRBV7-2 to TRBJ2-7; 9 bases line up with TRBD1. The germline V gene encodes CDR1 SGHTA and CDR2 FQGNSA. Trimming cost V 2 bases and J 5 bases; bases outside gene matches: 7. The CDR3 is 15 residues long.

The chain is built from TRBV30 and TRBJ1-5, with 8 positions matching TRBD1. Germline V lookup: CDR1 GTSNPN, CDR2 SVGIG (reference sequence). This CDR3 contains 13 residues. Trimming cost V 0 bases and J 7 bases; bases outside gene matches: 2. The CDR3 protein is CAWSVAGGQPQHF. The CDR3 DNA reads TGTGCCTGGAGTGTAGCAGGGGGCCAGCCCCAGCATTTT.

Comments on this clonotype: One end of the junction is discordant with germline, which a read error may explain. The genes are TRBV7-9 and TRBJ1-5, with D possibly TRBD1 on 5 matching bases. This CDR3 is built from 19 residues. The germline V gene has CDR1 SEHNR and CDR2 FQNEAQ (reference sequence). CDR3 sequence reads: CATSGRTGDDEGSNQPQHF. Here the CDR3 DNA reads TGTGCCACCAGCGGAAGAACGGGGGACGATGAAGGCAGCAATCAGCCCCAGCATTTT.

This clonotype was found many times. J is TRBJ2-7 and V is TRBV28; the D gene is possibly TRBD1 (5 bases). The CDR3 is made up of 13 amino acids. CDR1 is MDHEN, CDR2 SYDVKM, per germline. V was trimmed by 6 bases and J by 3 bases, leaving 12 bases between them. This CDR3 is CASSFDSLYEQYF. The CDR3 DNA is TGTGCCAGCAGCTTCGACAGTCTCTACGAGCAGTACTTC.

The chain employs TRBV4-2 and TRBJ2-2, with D unclear. With 0 bases removed from V and 4 bases from J, the gap between germline ends came to 9 bases. This CDR3 is 15 amino acids long. Germline assignment: CDR1 LGHNA and CDR2 YNFKEQ. The CDR3 DNA sequence: TGTGCCAGCAGCCAAGAAGTATGGGGCACCGGGGAGCTGTTTTTT. As protein: CASSQEVWGTGELFF.

A few counts support this clonotype. The rearrangement links TRBV28 to TRBJ2-5; 7 positions agree with TRBD2. The V segment lost 6 bases and the J segment 9 bases; nucleotides outside the gene matches: 16. CDR1 is MDHEN, CDR2 SYDVKM, per germline. CDR3 size: 15 residues. CDR3 residues: CASRPIGRESEAQYF. The CDR3 coding sequence is TGTGCCAGCAGGCCGATTGGGCGGGAGAGCGAGGCCCAGTACTTC.

In its sample, this clonotype was seen a few times. The chain recombines TRBV29-1 with TRBJ1-3; D uncertain. V dropped 4 bases and J dropped 2 bases, with 6 bases sitting between them. CDR1 and CDR2 from the germline V gene are SQVTM and ANQGSEA. The CDR3 is 12 amino acids. CDR3 coding DNA: TGCAGCGTTGCGGATCCTGGAAACACCATATATTTT. This gives the protein CSVADPGNTIYF.